The table lists the clone carrying this TCR beta chain with a count of one. The data derive from a study of shared clonotypes between healthy human individuals. Trimming removed 5 bases from V and 2 bases from J, with 6 bases in between. From germline, CDR1 is LNHDA and CDR2 SQIVND (reference sequence). The CDR3 extends over 13 amino acids. Measured with immunoSEQ multiplex PCR; TCRdb has only the in-frame clones, and not every one. The sample gives roughly 2.5 million clones, 90% to 95% of which show up once; around 0.14% is in the top ten. The chain couples TRBV19 to TRBJ2-2; D ambiguous. Sequences were obtained from naive CD4+ T cells sorted from blood. Subset defined: CD45RA+ positively selected. The sequence derives from a man between 18 and 35 years old in good health. The CDR3 DNA reads as TGTGCCAGTAGTTGGGTTAACACCGGGGAGCTGTTTTTT. It translates to CASSWVNTGELFF.